The clone carrying this TCR beta chain was counted many times. Its antigen is unknown. The data were obtained in a study of CD8+CD57+ T cells in acquired aplastic anemia. The wider study: CD4+ and CD8+ cells, once sorted, gave DNA averaging 3.2 ug.

For CDR3 and TCR beta VDJ profiling, genomic DNA was the template used. Each CDR3 protein gets one entry after TCRdb re-called the reads with MiXCR. The sample carries 200,000 to 250,000 distinct CDR3 sequences, over 60% recorded once. Findings of the study overall: No significant difference in CD8+ Simpson's diversity was found between patients and controls.

CDR1 is MNHEY, CDR2 SMNVEV, per germline (reference sequence). The CDR3 is made up of 15 amino acids. J was trimmed by 7 bases and V by 4 bases; bases with no gene match: 8. The sequence was collected from a human donor in good health. What was sequenced was sorted CD4+, CD8+, or CD8+CD57+ T cells (not recorded which) from PBMCs. The chain is built from TRBV27 and TRBJ2-7; 12 bases line up with TRBD2. CDR3 bases: TGTGCCAGCAGTTCCCCGACTAGCGGGAGAGAAGAGCAGTACTTC. Encoded protein: CASSSPTSGREEQYF.